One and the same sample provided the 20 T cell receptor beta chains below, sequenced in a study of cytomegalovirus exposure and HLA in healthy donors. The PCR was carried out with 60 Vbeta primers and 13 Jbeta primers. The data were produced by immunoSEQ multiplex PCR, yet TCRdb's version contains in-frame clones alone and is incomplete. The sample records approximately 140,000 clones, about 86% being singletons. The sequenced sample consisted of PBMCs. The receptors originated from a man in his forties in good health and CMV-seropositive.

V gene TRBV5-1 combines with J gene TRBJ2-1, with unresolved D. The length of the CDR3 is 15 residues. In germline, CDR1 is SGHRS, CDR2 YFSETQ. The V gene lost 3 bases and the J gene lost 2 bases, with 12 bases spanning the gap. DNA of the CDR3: TGCGCCAGCAGCTCCAGTCCTGGTGCCTACAATGAGCAGTTCTTC. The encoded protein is CASSSSPGAYNEQFF. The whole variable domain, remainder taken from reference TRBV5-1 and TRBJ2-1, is KAGVTQTPRYLIKTRGQQVTLSCSPISGHRSVSWYQQTPGQGLQFLFEYFSETQRNKGNFPGRFSGRQFSNSRSEMNVSTLELGDSALYLCASSSSPGAYNEQFFGPGTRLTVL.

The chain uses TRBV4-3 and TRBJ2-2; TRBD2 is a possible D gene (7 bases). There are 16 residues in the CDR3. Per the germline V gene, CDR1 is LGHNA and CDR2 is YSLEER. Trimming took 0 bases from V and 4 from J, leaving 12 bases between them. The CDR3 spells CASSQDGGLGTGELFF. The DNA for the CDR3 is TGCGCCAGCAGCCAAGACGGGGGGCTTGGCACCGGGGAGCTGTTTTTT.

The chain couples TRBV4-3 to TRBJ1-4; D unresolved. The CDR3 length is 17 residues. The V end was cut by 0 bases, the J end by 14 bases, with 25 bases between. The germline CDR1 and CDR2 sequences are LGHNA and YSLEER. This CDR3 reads CASSQEDLTGSGVELFF. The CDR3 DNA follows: TGCGCCAGCAGCCAAGAGGATCTCACGGGGTCCGGGGTCGAGCTGTTTTTT.

CDR3 in DNA: TGTGCCAGCAGTTCATGGGCCAGCTACAATGAGCAGTTCTTC. Amino acids: CASSSWASYNEQFF. The V gene is TRBV27, the J gene TRBJ2-1, with no clear D. This CDR3 contains 14 residues. Trimming left V 4 bases short and J 3 bases short, with 10 bases between. Per the germline V gene, CDR1 is MNHEY and CDR2 is SMNVEV (reference sequence).

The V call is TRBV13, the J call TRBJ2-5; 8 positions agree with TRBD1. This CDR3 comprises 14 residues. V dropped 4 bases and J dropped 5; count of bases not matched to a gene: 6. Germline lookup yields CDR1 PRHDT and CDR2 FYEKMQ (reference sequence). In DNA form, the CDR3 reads TGTGCCAGCAGCTCCCGCAGGGGGCGGGAGACCCAGTACTTC. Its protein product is CASSSRRGRETQYF.

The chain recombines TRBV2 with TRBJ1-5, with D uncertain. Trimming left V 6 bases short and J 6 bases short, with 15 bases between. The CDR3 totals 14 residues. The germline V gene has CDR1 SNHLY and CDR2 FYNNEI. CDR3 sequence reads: CASRERGETQPQHF. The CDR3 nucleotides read TGTGCCAGCAGGGAAAGAGGCGAAACTCAGCCCCAGCATTTT. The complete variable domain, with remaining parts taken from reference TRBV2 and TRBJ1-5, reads EPEVTQTPSHQVTQMGQEVILRCVPISNHLYFYWYRQILGQKVEFLVSFYNNEISEKSEIFDDQFSVERPDGSNFTLKIRSTKLEDSAMYFCASRERGETQPQHFGDGTRLSIL.

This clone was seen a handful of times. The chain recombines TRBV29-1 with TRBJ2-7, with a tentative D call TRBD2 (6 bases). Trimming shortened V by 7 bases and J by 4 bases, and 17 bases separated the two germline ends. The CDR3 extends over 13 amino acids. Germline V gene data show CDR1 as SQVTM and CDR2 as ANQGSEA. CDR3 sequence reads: CSAQKGGAYEQYF. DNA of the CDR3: TGCAGCGCTCAGAAGGGCGGGGCGTACGAGCAGTACTTC.

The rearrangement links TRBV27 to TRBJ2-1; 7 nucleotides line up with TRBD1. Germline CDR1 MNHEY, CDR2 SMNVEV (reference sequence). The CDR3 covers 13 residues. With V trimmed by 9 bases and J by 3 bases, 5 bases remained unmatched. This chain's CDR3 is CASSTGVYNEQFF. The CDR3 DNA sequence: TGTGCCAGTAGCACAGGGGTCTACAATGAGCAGTTCTTC.

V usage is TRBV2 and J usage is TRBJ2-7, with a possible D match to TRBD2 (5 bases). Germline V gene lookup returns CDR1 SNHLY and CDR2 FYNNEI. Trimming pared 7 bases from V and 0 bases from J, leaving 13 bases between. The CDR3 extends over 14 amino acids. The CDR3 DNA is TGTGCCAGCATCATAGGGAGCGGCTCCTACGAGCAGTACTTC. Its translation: CASIIGSGSYEQYF.

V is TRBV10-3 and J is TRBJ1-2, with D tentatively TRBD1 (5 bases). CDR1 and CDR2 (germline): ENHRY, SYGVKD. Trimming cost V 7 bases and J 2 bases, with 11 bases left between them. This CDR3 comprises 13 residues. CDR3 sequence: CAITRGVNYGYTF. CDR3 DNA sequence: TGTGCCATCACGCGGGGGGTCAACTATGGCTACACCTTC.

Here the CDR3 DNA reads TGTGCCAGCAGCGCGGACAGGGGATACACTGAAGCTTTCTTT. Residues: CASSADRGYTEAFF. This chain joins TRBV2 and TRBJ1-1; 9 bases are shared with TRBD1. V was pared by 6 bases and J by 3 bases, with 5 bases of the junction left unmatched. The CDR3 is 14 residues long. CDR1 SNHLY and CDR2 FYNNEI come from the germline V gene. The complete variable domain, with remaining parts taken from reference TRBV2 and TRBJ1-1, reads EPEVTQTPSHQVTQMGQEVILRCVPISNHLYFYWYRQILGQKVEFLVSFYNNEISEKSEIFDDQFSVERPDGSNFTLKIRSTKLEDSAMYFCASSADRGYTEAFFGQGTRLTVV.

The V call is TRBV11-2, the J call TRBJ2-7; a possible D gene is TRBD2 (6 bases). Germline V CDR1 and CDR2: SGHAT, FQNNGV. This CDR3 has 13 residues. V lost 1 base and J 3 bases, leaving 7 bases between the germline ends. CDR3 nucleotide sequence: TGTGCCAGCAGCTTAGCGGGAGTCTACGAGCAGTACTTC. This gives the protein CASSLAGVYEQYF.

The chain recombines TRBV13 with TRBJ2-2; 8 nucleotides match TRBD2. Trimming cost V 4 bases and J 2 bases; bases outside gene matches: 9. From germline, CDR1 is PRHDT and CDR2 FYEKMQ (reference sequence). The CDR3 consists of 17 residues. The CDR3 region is CASSYFSLAGNTGELFF. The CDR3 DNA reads TGTGCCAGCAGCTATTTCTCGTTAGCGGGAAACACCGGGGAGCTGTTTTTT.

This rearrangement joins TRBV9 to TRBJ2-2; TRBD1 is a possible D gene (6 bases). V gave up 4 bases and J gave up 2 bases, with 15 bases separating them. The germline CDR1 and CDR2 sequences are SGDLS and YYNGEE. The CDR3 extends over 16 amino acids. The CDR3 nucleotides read TGTGCCAGCAGCCTCAGGGGTCCCAGTAACACCGGGGAGCTGTTTTTT. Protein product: CASSLRGPSNTGELFF.

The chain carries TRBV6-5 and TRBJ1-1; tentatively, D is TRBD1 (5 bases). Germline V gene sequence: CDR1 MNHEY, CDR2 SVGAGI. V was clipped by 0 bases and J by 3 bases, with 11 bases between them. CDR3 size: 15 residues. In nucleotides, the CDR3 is TGTGCCAGCAGTTACTCGCTCGCAGGGTACACTGAAGCTTTCTTT. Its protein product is CASSYSLAGYTEAFF.

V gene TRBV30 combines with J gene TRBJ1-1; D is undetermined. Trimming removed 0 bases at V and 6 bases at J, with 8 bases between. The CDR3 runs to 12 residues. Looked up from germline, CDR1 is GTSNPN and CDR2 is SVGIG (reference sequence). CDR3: CAWSVLGAEAFF. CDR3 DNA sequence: TGTGCCTGGAGTGTTTTGGGCGCTGAAGCTTTCTTT.

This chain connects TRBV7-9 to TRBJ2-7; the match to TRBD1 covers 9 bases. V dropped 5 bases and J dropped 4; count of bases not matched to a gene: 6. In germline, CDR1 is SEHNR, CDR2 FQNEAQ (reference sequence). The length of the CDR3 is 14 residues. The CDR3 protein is CASSQTGGVYEQYF. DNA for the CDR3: TGTGCCAGCAGCCAGACAGGGGGAGTTTACGAGCAGTACTTC.

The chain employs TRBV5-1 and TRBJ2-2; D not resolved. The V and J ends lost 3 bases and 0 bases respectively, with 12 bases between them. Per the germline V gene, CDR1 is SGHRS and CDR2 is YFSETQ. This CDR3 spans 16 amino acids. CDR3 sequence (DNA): TGCGCCAGCAGCTCCCAAGGAGCCCCGAACACCGGGGAGCTGTTTTTT. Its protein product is CASSSQGAPNTGELFF.

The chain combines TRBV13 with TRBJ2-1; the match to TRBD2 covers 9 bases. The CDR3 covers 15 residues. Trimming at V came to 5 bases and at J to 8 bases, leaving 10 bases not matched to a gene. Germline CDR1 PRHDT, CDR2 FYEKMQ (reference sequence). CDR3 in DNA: TGTGCCAGCAGCCCAGGGACTAGCAGGTCGGATGAGCAGTTCTTC. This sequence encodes CASSPGTSRSDEQFF. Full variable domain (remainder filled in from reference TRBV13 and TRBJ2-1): AAGVIQSPRHLIKEKRETATLKCYPIPRHDTVYWYQQGPGQDPQFLISFYEKMQSDKGSIPDRFSAQQFSDYHSELNMSSLELGDSALYFCASSPGTSRSDEQFFGPGTRLTVL.

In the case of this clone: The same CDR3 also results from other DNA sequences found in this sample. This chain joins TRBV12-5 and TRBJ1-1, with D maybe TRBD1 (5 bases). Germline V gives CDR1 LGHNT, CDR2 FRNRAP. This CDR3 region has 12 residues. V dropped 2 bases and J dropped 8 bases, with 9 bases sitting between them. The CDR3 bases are TGTGCTAGTGGTTTGCCCGGGGGGGAAGCTTTCTTT. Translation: CASGLPGGEAFF. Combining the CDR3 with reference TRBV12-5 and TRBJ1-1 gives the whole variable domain DARVTQTPRHKVTEMGQEVTMRCQPILGHNTVFWYRQTMMQGLELLAYFRNRAPLDDSGMPKDRFSAEMPDATLATLKIQPSEPRDSAVYFCASGLPGGEAFFGQGTRLTVV.